This T cell receptor beta chain appears in the sequencing data of a study of follicular helper T cells after annual influenza vaccination. The V end was cut by 0 bases, the J end by 5 bases, with 15 bases between. CDR1 and CDR2 (germline): SGDLS, YYNGEE. The CDR3 contains 15 residues. The time point here: 2015-2016 season, pre-vaccination. Community-dwelling subjects without influenza vaccination in the prior 6 months were enrolled. The repertoire was sequenced with immunoSEQ multiplex PCR; TCRdb's copy has only in-frame clones and lacks some. The sample carries fewer than 15,000 clones, just under 80% recorded once.

The sequencing here drew on CXCR5- memory CD4+ T cells sorted from blood, taken on the day of influenza vaccination. The chain has TRBV9 and TRBJ2-7, with TRBD2 as a possible D gene (7 bases). The clonotype comes from an adult who received the influenza vaccine. The CDR3 region has the DNA TGTGCCAGCAGCGTAGGTTGGGGGGGCCGTGACGAGCAGTACTTC. Protein sequence: CASSVGWGGRDEQYF.